This T cell receptor beta chain is drawn from a study of OX40 agonist ivuxolimab in advanced cancers. General study results and limits: Certain nonresponders likewise exhibited a low normalized T-cell clonal expansion.

Germline V lookup: CDR1 SNHLY, CDR2 FYNNEI. This CDR3 has 13 amino acids. Losses at the gene ends were 5 bases for V and 7 bases for J; bases not matched to a gene: 7. TCRdb's table, derived via immunoSEQ multiplex PCR, lists solely in-frame clones and lacks some. The sample holds tens of thousands of clones, about 81% seen once. Note on this clone: Antigen unknown.

The receptor comes from an adult with an advanced solid tumor such as melanoma, head and neck, liver or kidney cancer. Sample: CD4+ or CD8+ T cells sorted from blood, taken in a trial of the OX40 agonist ivuxolimab. The rearrangement joins TRBV2 to TRBJ2-7, with TRBD1 identical over 8 bases. CDR3 region: CASSLDRAWEQYF. In nucleotides, the CDR3 is TGTGCCAGCAGTTTGGACAGGGCGTGGGAGCAGTACTTC.